The T cell receptor (beta chain) described here comes from a study of blood T cells in healthy people across ages. A second about 6 to 11 cycle PCR used barcoded and J-beta primers. MiXCR was run by TCRdb on the 5' RACE reads, yielding one entry per CDR3 protein. The data contain more than 500,000 distinct CDR3 sequences, over 25% of them singletons. The sample was also reused in another study, on T cells of mothers and their children.

The receptor was derived from a boy younger than 10 in good health. The material sequenced was blood.

The CDR3, as DNA: TGTGCCAGCAGTTGGGACCGAACCAAAGAGACCCAGTACTTC. Translating it yields CASSWDRTKETQYF. This sequence joins TRBV28 and TRBJ2-5, with D tentatively TRBD1 or TRBD2 (5 bases each). Germline V CDR1 and CDR2: MDHEN, SYDVKM. Trimming took off 4 bases at V and 3 bases at J, with 12 bases between the two ends. The CDR3 has 14 residues.